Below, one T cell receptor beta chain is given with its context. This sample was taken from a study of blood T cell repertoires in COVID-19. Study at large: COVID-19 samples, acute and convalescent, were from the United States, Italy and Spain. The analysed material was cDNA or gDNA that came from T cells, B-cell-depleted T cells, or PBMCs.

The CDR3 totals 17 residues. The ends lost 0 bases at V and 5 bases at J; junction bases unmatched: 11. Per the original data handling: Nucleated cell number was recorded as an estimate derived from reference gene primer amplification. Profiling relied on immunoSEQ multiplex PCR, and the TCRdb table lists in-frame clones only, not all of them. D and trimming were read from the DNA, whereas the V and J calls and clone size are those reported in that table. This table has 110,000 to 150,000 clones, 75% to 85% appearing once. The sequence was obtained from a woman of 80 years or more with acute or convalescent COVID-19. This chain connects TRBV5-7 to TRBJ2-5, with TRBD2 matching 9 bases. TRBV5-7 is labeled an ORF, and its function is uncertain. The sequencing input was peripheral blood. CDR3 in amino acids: CASSLGPSGELEETQYF. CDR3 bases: TGTGCCAGCAGCTTGGGTCCTAGCGGGGAGCTTGAGGAGACCCAGTACTTC.